In its sample, the clone carrying this T cell receptor (beta chain) was seen a few times. Its antigen remains unknown. The entry originates in a study of T-cell memory formation after mild COVID-19. Background on the study: The TCR clusters were mostly specific to one donor. Regarding the study as a whole: Pre-infection memory showed some responding clones, and this suggested that cross-reactive memory joined. For contracting clones, CD4+ ones sat mainly in CM and EM, CD8+ in EMRA.

After 5'RACE with constant-segment primers, TCR alpha and TCR beta cDNA libraries carrying sample barcodes and UMIs were obtained. TCRdb independently ran MiXCR on the 5' RACE reads; one entry per CDR3 protein. Among about 150,000 distinct CDR3 sequences, more than 14% were seen once, and the ten largest hold roughly an eighth. Germline CDR1 MNHEY, CDR2 SMNVEV (reference sequence). This CDR3 comprises 14 residues. The V gene end was trimmed by 5 bases and the J gene end by 8 bases; junction bases not matched to a gene: 9. The TCR comes from an adult woman who had mild COVID-19 (a few samples of this study predate the infection). Cell type and time point are not known. The chain couples TRBV27 to TRBJ2-1; TRBD2 matches 7 bases. Sequenced material: PBMCs or a T cell subset sorted from them (not recorded which). The CDR3 spells CASSPWGGRDEQFF. The CDR3 DNA follows: TGTGCCAGCAGTCCCTGGGGGGGGAGGGATGAGCAGTTCTTC.